This is a list of T cell receptor beta chains from one sample in a study of T cell responses to AZD1222 COVID-19 vaccine. Only in-frame clones appear in the TCRdb table, and some are missing; sequencing was by immunoSEQ multiplex PCR. The sample lists 140,000 to 150,000 clones, around nine tenths seen once, with 4% to 6% in the top ten. The sequencing used peripheral blood, collected on day 0 of AZD1222 vaccination. Receptor source: an adult in good health. Each CDR3 is given with its conserved first and last residue. The D gene is left open where the match is weak. Only part of the rows carry a size: once, few, many, or a class if the clone is expanded.

NA | NA | TRBJ2-7 | TRBV9 | CASSVTLSEQYF | TGTGCCAGCAGCGTCACACTCTCTGAGCAGTACTTC
NA | NA | TRBJ2-1 | TRBV7-3 | CASSLSGSYNEQFF | TGTGCCAGCAGCTTATCCGGGAGCTACAATGAGCAGTTCTTC
NA | NA | TRBJ2-5 | TRBV24-1 | CATQGWEETQYF | TGTGCCACCCAAGGGTGGGAAGAGACCCAGTACTTC
NA | NA | TRBJ2-2 | TRBV18 | CASSPRQAYAGELFF | TGTGCCAGCTCACCGAGGCAGGCTTATGCCGGGGAGCTGTTTTTT
TRBD2 | NA | TRBJ2-7 | TRBV3-1/TRBV3-2 | CASSLRLAGGYEQYF | TGTGCCAGCAGCCTCCGACTAGCGGGAGGGTACGAGCAGTACTTC
TRBD2 | NA | TRBJ2-1 | TRBV2 | CASSPRLAGSSGQFF | TGTGCCAGCAGTCCGAGACTAGCGGGTTCATCCGGGCAGTTCTTC
NA | NA | TRBJ1-5 | TRBV7-8 | CASSDGRTSPQHF | TGTGCCAGCAGCGACGGACGGACAAGCCCCCAGCATTTT
TRBD1 | NA | TRBJ2-5 | TRBV12-3/TRBV12-4 | CASRRTGKETQYF | TGTGCCAGCAGAAGGACAGGGAAAGAGACCCAGTACTTC
NA | NA | TRBJ2-2 | TRBV12-3/TRBV12-4 | CATQGGELFF | TGTGCCACCCAGGGCGGGGAGCTGTTTTTT
TRBD2 | NA | TRBJ2-1 | TRBV7-3 | CASSPGWAGGPNNEQFF | TGTGCCAGCAGCCCTGGGTGGGCGGGGGGTCCCAACAATGAGCAGTTCTTC
NA | once | TRBJ1-4 | TRBV27 | CASSEILGEKLFF | TGTGCCAGCAGCGAGATTTTAGGGGAAAAACTGTTTTTT
NA | NA | TRBJ1-2 | TRBV5-8 | CASSRRGLYGYTF | TGTGCCAGCAGCCGGCGGGGGTTGTATGGCTACACCTTC
TRBD2 | NA | TRBJ2-1 | TRBV7-9 | CASSLAGGSVGQFF | TGTGCCAGCAGTTTAGCGGGGGGCTCGGTAGGGCAGTTCTTC
TRBD1 | NA | TRBJ2-7 | TRBV18 | CASSPGFLGQGRQYF | TGTGCCAGCTCACCCGGTTTTCTAGGACAGGGAAGGCAGTACTTC
TRBD2 | once | TRBJ2-7 | TRBV9 | CASSVEATGLAGLSSYEQYF | TGTGCCAGCAGCGTAGAGGCCACGGGACTAGCGGGACTGAGCTCCTACGAGCAGTACTTC
NA | NA | TRBJ1-4 | TRBV6-5 | CASRGRPVELFF | TGTGCCAGCAGGGGACGCCCCGTCGAACTGTTTTTT
NA | NA | TRBJ1-1 | TRBV5-4 | CASSIGQRNTEAFF | TGTGCCAGCAGCATTGGACAAAGAAACACTGAAGCTTTCTTT
NA | once | TRBJ2-2 | TRBV7-9 | CASSFRDQNTGELFF | TGTGCCAGCAGCTTCCGGGATCAGAACACCGGGGAGCTGTTTTTT
NA | NA | TRBJ2-7 | TRBV7-7 | CASSLGGVGGGEQYF | TGTGCCAGCAGCTTAGGAGGCGTGGGTGGAGGCGAGCAGTACTTC
NA | once | TRBJ2-3 | TRBV6-4 | CASSDAGPADTQYF | TGTGCCAGCAGTGATGCGGGGCCCGCAGATACGCAGTATTTT
NA | NA | TRBJ2-3 | TRBV7-2 | CASSEGGASDTQYF | TGTGCCAGCAGCGAAGGGGGAGCATCAGATACGCAGTATTTT
NA | NA | TRBJ1-5 | TRBV3-1/TRBV3-2 | CASSQGGVGQPQHF | TGTGCCAGCAGCCAAGGGGGGGTGGGTCAGCCCCAGCATTTT
NA | NA | TRBJ1-3 | TRBV6-2/TRBV6-3 | CASSYPDSGNTIYF | TGTGCCAGCAGTTACCCTGACTCTGGAAACACCATATATTTT
NA | NA | TRBJ1-6 | TRBV9 | CASSAYDGYSPLHF | TGTGCCAGCTCCGCGTATGACGGTTATTCACCCCTCCACTTT
NA | NA | TRBJ1-3 | TRBV7-9 | CASSLAQGVNTIYF | TGTGCCAGCAGCTTAGCGCAGGGAGTAAACACCATATATTTT
NA | once | TRBJ2-2 | TRBV2 | CASSTGTTPGELFF | TGTGCCAGCAGCACCGGGACCACTCCGGGGGAGCTGTTTTTT
NA | NA | TRBJ1-2 | TRBV4-3 | CASSQGVQGRGYTF | TGCGCCAGCAGCCAAGGAGTCCAGGGAAGGGGCTACACCTTC
TRBD1 | NA | TRBJ2-4 | TRBV29-1 | CSVGQGAQNIQYF | TGCAGCGTTGGACAGGGGGCCCAAAACATTCAGTACTTC
NA | NA | TRBJ2-7 | TRBV7-2 | CASSIHSGGGYEQYF | TGTGCCAGCAGCATCCACAGCGGTGGGGGCTACGAGCAGTACTTC
NA | NA | TRBJ2-3 | TRBV19 | CASSILQYTDTQYF | TGTGCCAGTAGTATACTGCAGTACACAGATACGCAGTATTTT